The 24 T cell receptor beta chains below come from one sample, sequenced in a study of T cell clones after liver transplantation. The table came from immunoSEQ multiplex PCR; TCRdb's copy has only in-frame clones and leaves some out. The top ten clones hold 31% of a sample with approximately 12,000 clones, 70% to 80% of them seen once. The sample was CD8+ T cells from blood, taken at the 22-month timepoint. These receptors originate from a human patient who received a liver transplant. Some T cells may have come from the graft donor.

V gene TRBV9 combines with J gene TRBJ2-3; 8 bases line up with TRBD2. This CDR3 contains 13 residues. The V gene's germline CDR1 is SGDLS and CDR2 YYNGEE. V was pared by 4 bases and J by 6 bases, with 4 bases of the junction left unmatched. The CDR3 DNA reads TGTGCCAGCAGCCCAAGACTAGCGGATACGCAGTATTTT. Translated, it gives CASSPRLADTQYF.

The chain combines TRBV11-3 with TRBJ1-1; D gene ambiguous. V lost 6 bases and J 1 base, leaving 21 bases between the germline ends. The CDR3 has 17 amino acids. The germline gives CDR1 SGHNT, CDR2 YENEEA. In nucleotides, the CDR3 is TGTGCCAGCAGACACGACCCTACCCCTGGTCAGAACACTGAAGCTTTCTTT. Translating it yields CASRHDPTPGQNTEAFF.

This chain links TRBV4-1 with TRBJ2-3; tentative D call: TRBD2 (7 bases). Germline values: CDR1 MGHRA, CDR2 YSYEKL. The CDR3 totals 15 residues. The V and J ends lost 5 bases and 1 base respectively, with 13 bases between them. CDR3 in amino acids: CASSYGGPRTDTQYF. In nucleotides, the CDR3 is TGCGCCAGCAGCTACGGGGGGCCTCGCACAGATACGCAGTATTTT.

About this clone itself: Germline and junction disagree at one end, which may indicate a read error. The chain links TRBV5-4 to TRBJ1-6, with D hard to call. Germline V gene sequence: CDR1 SGHNT, CDR2 YYREEE (reference sequence). This CDR3 contains 16 residues. The CDR3, as DNA: TGCGCCAGCAGCCAAGAAATGGGGAGGGTCGATTCACCCCTCCACTTT. It is translated as CASSQEMGRVDSPLHF.

V is TRBV29-1 and J is TRBJ1-4; D unclear. The germline V and J ends were trimmed by 7 bases and 2 bases, with 11 bases remaining between them. CDR1 and CDR2 from the germline V gene are SQVTM and ANQGSEA. The CDR3 spans 13 residues. The CDR3: CSALGGTNEKLFF. CDR3 bases: TGCAGCGCCCTGGGTGGGACTAATGAAAAACTGTTTTTT.

V and J are TRBV7-5 and TRBJ1-1. TRBV7-5 is deemed a pseudogene. This CDR3 has 11 amino acids. CDR3 coding DNA: TGTGCCAGCAGCTCTAGCACTGAAGCTTTCTTT. Translating gives CASSSSTEAFF.

The chain links TRBV28 to TRBJ1-1, with D possibly TRBD1 on 6 matching bases. V lost 6 bases and J lost 0, with 11 bases in between. The CDR3 totals 14 residues. CDR1 is MDHEN and CDR2 is SYDVKM in the germline V gene. As DNA, the CDR3 is TGTGCCAGCAGGACCCGGACAGTGAACACTGAAGCTTTCTTT. It codes for CASRTRTVNTEAFF. Full variable domain (missing parts from reference TRBV28 and TRBJ1-1): DVKVTQSSRYLVKRTGEKVFLECVQDMDHENMFWYRQDPGLGLRLIYFSYDVKMKEKGDIPEGYSVSREKKERFSLILESASTNQTSMYLCASRTRTVNTEAFFGQGTRLTVV.

The chain has TRBV6-6 and TRBJ2-2; D uncertain. Germline CDR1 is MNHNY and CDR2 is SVGAGI (reference sequence). The CDR3 sequence is 15 residues long. V dropped 2 bases and J dropped 3 bases, with 10 bases sitting between them. The CDR3 region is CASSYQDGYTGELFF. Here the CDR3 DNA reads TGTGCCAGCAGTTACCAGGACGGCTACACCGGGGAGCTGTTTTTT.

The rearrangement uses TRBV19 and TRBJ1-1, with D maybe TRBD1 (5 bases). With 9 bases removed from V and 2 bases from J, the gap between germline ends came to 19 bases. The CDR3 is made up of 15 amino acids. From germline, CDR1 is LNHDA and CDR2 SQIVND (reference sequence). CDR3 region: CASYNPRGVNTEAFF. As DNA, the CDR3 is TGTGCCAGCTACAACCCAAGGGGCGTCAACACTGAAGCTTTCTTT.

V and J are TRBV15 and TRBJ2-6; D is possibly TRBD1 (5 bases). Germline V lookup: CDR1 LNHNV, CDR2 YYDKDF (reference sequence). V lost 3 bases and J lost 0, with 9 bases in between. The CDR3 has 16 amino acids. CDR3 nucleotide sequence: TGTGCCACCAGCAGTACAGGCTACTCTGGGGCCAACGTCCTGACTTTC. Amino acid sequence: CATSSTGYSGANVLTF.

This chain joins TRBV7-3 and TRBJ1-1; D not resolved. Trimming left V 0 bases short and J 1 base short, with 9 bases between. This CDR3 spans 15 amino acids. Germline lookup yields CDR1 SGHTA and CDR2 FQGTGA. CDR3: CASSLTVGENTEAFF. The CDR3 bases are TGTGCCAGCAGCTTAACTGTGGGCGAGAACACTGAAGCTTTCTTT.

The chain employs TRBV19 and TRBJ2-7, with 9 positions matching TRBD1. Germline loops: CDR1 LNHDA, CDR2 SQIVND (reference sequence). This CDR3 region has 16 residues. J gave up 2 bases and V 0 bases, and 5 bases lay outside the gene matches. The CDR3 DNA follows: TGTGCCAGTAGTATAGAGTCCCGGACAGGGGCCTACGAGCAGTACTTC. It yields the protein CASSIESRTGAYEQYF.

The chain is built from TRBV27 and TRBJ1-5; weak D call: TRBD1 (6 bases). The CDR3 is 14 amino acids. The germline gives CDR1 MNHEY, CDR2 SMNVEV (reference sequence). The V end was cut by 3 bases, the J end by 5 bases, with 11 bases between. CDR3 nucleotides: TGTGCCAGCAGTTTCGTACAGGGCGATCAGCCCCAGCATTTT. This sequence encodes CASSFVQGDQPQHF.

By share, this clone counts as medium-sized. The chain carries TRBV4-2 and TRBJ2-3; possibly TRBD1 or TRBD2 for D (5 bases each). Trimming left V 4 bases short and J 14 bases short, with 19 bases between. The CDR3 length is 13 residues. CDR1 and CDR2 from the germline V gene are LGHNA and YNFKEQ. The chain's CDR3 is CASSLIGEERRYF. CDR3 in DNA: TGTGCCAGCAGCCTGATAGGGGAAGAGCGGCGGTATTTT.

The chain joins TRBV29-1 to TRBJ2-7; 7 bases align to TRBD2. CDR3 length: 12 amino acids. Germline V gene lookup returns CDR1 SQVTM and CDR2 ANQGSEA. The J segment lost 3 bases and the V segment lost 2 bases, leaving 1 base of the junction unmatched. CDR3 coding DNA: TGCAGCGTTGAACTAGCGGACTACGAGCAGTACTTC. Translated: CSVELADYEQYF.

The chain is built from TRBV5-1 and TRBJ2-7, with D maybe TRBD2 (5 bases). V gave up 0 bases and J gave up 2 bases, with 6 bases separating them. The CDR3 has 13 amino acids. The germline gives CDR1 SGHRS, CDR2 YFSETQ. DNA for the CDR3: TGCGCCAGCAGCTTGGGCGGGCCCTACGAGCAGTACTTC. Its protein product is CASSLGGPYEQYF.

The chain combines TRBV6-5 with TRBJ2-2; 11 positions match TRBD2. From germline, CDR1 is MNHEY and CDR2 SVGAGI. The CDR3 runs to 16 residues. Trimming at V came to 4 bases and at J to 1 base, leaving 2 bases not matched to a gene. The CDR3 protein is CASSLGLAVNTGELFF. In DNA form, the CDR3 reads TGTGCCAGCAGTTTGGGACTAGCGGTGAACACCGGGGAGCTGTTTTTT.

The chain carries TRBV27 and TRBJ2-7; the match to TRBD2 covers 7 bases. Germline CDR1 and CDR2: MNHEY and SMNVEV (reference sequence). Trimming removed 7 bases from V and 1 base from J; junction bases left unmatched: 7. This CDR3 comprises 14 residues. The CDR3 here is CASNGRGGSYEQYF. CDR3 DNA: TGTGCCAGCAATGGTCGCGGGGGATCCTACGAGCAGTACTTC.

This chain's CDR3 is CASSFRMYEQYF. The DNA of the CDR3 is TGTGCCAGCAGTTTTCGAATGTACGAGCAGTACTTC. The chain carries TRBV28 and TRBJ2-7; D is uncertain. CDR1 and CDR2 from the germline V gene are MDHEN and SYDVKM. This CDR3 has 12 residues. V was clipped by 3 bases and J by 4 bases, with 7 bases between them.

The rearrangement links TRBV7-9 to TRBJ2-2; TRBD1 is a possible D gene (6 bases). There are 13 residues in the CDR3. Germline lookup yields CDR1 SEHNR and CDR2 FQNEAQ (reference sequence). V dropped 11 bases and J dropped 4 bases, with 14 bases sitting between them. This chain's CDR3 is CAFGGLVTGELFF. CDR3 DNA sequence: TGTGCCTTTGGGGGCCTAGTCACCGGGGAGCTGTTTTTT.

The chain employs TRBV27 and TRBJ2-7; TRBD2 might be the D (6 bases). The CDR3 has 13 residues. Germline V gene sequence: CDR1 MNHEY, CDR2 SMNVEV (reference sequence). Trimming left V 6 bases short and J 5 bases short, with 14 bases between. CDR3 in amino acids: CASRQGGADEQYF. CDR3 nucleotides: TGTGCCAGCAGACAAGGAGGGGCTGACGAGCAGTACTTC.

The chain is built from TRBV16 and TRBJ1-2, with 8 bases fitting TRBD1. Losses at the gene ends were 0 bases for V and 12 bases for J; bases not matched to a gene: 9. The CDR3 spans 14 residues. Germline CDR1 reads KGHSY; CDR2 reads FQNENV. DNA of the CDR3: TGTGCCAGCAGCCAATCGACGACAGGGGTTATCGACACCTTC. It is translated as CASSQSTTGVIDTF.

This rearrangement joins TRBV7-3 to TRBJ2-3; D unresolved. Germline-derived CDR1 and CDR2 are SGHTA and FQGTGA. V lost 3 bases and J 6 bases, leaving 16 bases between the germline ends. This CDR3 region has 15 residues. CDR3 amino acids: CASSLTALPSDTQYF. The CDR3 DNA is TGTGCCAGCAGCTTGACCGCACTTCCCTCGGATACGCAGTATTTT.

This chain connects TRBV9 to TRBJ2-1; the D gene is possibly TRBD2 (5 bases). V lost 0 bases and J lost 3, with 10 bases in between. Germline lookup yields CDR1 SGDLS and CDR2 YYNGEE. The CDR3 totals 15 residues. CDR3 amino acids: CASSVDGVGYNEQFF. For the CDR3, the DNA is TGTGCCAGCAGCGTAGACGGGGTCGGCTACAATGAGCAGTTCTTC.